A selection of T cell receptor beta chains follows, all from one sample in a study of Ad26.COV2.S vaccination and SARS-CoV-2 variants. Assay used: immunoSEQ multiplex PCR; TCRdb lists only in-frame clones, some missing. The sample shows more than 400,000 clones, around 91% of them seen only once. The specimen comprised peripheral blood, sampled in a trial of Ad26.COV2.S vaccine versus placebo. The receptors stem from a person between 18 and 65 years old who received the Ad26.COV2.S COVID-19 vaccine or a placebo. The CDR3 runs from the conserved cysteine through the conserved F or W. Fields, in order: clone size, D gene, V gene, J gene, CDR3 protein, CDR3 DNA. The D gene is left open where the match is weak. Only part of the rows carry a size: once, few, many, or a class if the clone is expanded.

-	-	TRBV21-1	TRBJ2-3	CASSIKRGTSGSYTQYF	TGTGCCAGCAGCATCAAGAGGGGGACTAGCGGGAGTTATACGCAGTATTTT
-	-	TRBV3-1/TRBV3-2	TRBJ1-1	CASSQGLEAFF	TGTGCCAGCAGCCAAGGCCTTGAAGCTTTCTTT
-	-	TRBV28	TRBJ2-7	CASVSQGSSYEQYF	TGTGCCAGCGTGAGTCAGGGGAGCTCCTACGAGCAGTACTTC
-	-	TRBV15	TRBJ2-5	CATSHLWGETQYF	TGTGCCACCAGCCACCTTTGGGGAGAGACCCAGTACTTC
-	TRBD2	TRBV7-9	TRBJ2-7	CASSLAGREGYEQYF	TGTGCCAGCAGCTTAGCAGGGCGGGAGGGGTACGAGCAGTACTTC
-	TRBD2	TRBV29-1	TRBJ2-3	CSVPGASGIMDTQYF	TGCAGCGTTCCCGGGGCTAGCGGGATTATGGATACGCAGTATTTT
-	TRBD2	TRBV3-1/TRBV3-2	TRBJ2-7	CASSQDAAGEEDEQYF	TGTGCCAGCAGCCAAGATGCGGCGGGAGAGGAGGACGAGCAGTACTTC
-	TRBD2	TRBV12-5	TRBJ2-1	CASGLGTDTSGRIYEQFF	TGTGCTAGTGGTTTGGGGACGGACACTAGCGGGAGGATTTATGAGCAGTTCTTC
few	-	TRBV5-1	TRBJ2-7	CASSLTGFDEQYF	TGCGCCAGCAGCCTAACAGGGTTCGACGAGCAGTACTTC
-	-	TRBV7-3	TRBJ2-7	CASSPGLGSYEQYF	TGTGCCAGCAGCCCGGGACTCGGCTCCTACGAGCAGTACTTC
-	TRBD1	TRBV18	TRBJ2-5	CASSPLGQVAGETQYF	TGTGCCAGCTCACCTCTGGGACAGGTTGCTGGAGAGACCCAGTACTTC
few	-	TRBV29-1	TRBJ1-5	CSVPAGGADQPQHF	TGCAGCGTTCCCGCCGGGGGGGCAGATCAGCCCCAGCATTTT
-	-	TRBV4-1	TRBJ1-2	CASSQVTAGGEGYTF	TGCGCCAGCAGCCAAGTAACTGCCGGAGGGGAAGGCTACACCTTC
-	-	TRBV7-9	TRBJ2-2	CASSFRVTGELFF	TGTGCCAGCAGCTTTAGGGTCACCGGGGAGCTGTTTTTT
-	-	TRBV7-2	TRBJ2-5	CASSFDTGSQETQYF	TGTGCCAGCAGCTTTGATACCGGCTCCCAAGAGACCCAGTACTTC
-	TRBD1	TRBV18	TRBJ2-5	CASSRSDRGETQYF	TGTGCCAGCTCACGATCCGACAGGGGGGAGACCCAGTACTTC
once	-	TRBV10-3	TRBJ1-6	CAISPESSYNSPLHF	TGTGCCATCAGTCCGGAGAGCTCCTATAATTCACCCCTCCACTTT
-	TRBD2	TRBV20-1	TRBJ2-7	CSAIERDETFYEQYF	TGCAGTGCTATTGAGCGGGATGAAACGTTCTACGAGCAGTACTTC
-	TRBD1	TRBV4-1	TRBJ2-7	CASSWDSDSYEQYF	TGCGCCAGCAGCTGGGACAGTGACTCCTACGAGCAGTACTTC
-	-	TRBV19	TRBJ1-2	CASRNHGASLGYTF	TGTGCCAGTAGGAACCACGGAGCAAGTTTGGGCTACACCTTC
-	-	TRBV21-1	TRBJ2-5	CARIARASGRRVETQYF	TGTGCGCGCATTGCGAGGGCTAGCGGGAGGAGGGTAGAGACCCAGTACTTC
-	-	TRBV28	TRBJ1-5	CASRGLANQPQHF	TGTGCCAGCAGAGGATTGGCTAATCAGCCCCAGCATTTT
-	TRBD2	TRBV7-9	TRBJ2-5	CASSYPSGRGQETQYF	TGTGCCAGCAGCTACCCTAGCGGGAGGGGTCAAGAGACCCAGTACTTC
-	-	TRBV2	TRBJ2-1	CASSSGQMYDEQFF	TGTGCCAGCAGTTCCGGACAGATGTACGATGAGCAGTTCTTC
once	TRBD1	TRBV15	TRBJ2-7	CATSRYRGKEQYF	TGTGCCACCAGCAGATACAGGGGTAAGGAGCAGTACTTC
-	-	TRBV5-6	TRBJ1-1	CASSWSRRGIGNTEAFF	TGTGCCAGCAGCTGGTCGAGGAGGGGAATAGGGAACACTGAAGCTTTCTTT
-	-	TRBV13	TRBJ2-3	CASSFWRGRSTDTQYF	TGTGCCAGCAGCTTTTGGAGGGGGCGGAGCACAGATACGCAGTATTTT
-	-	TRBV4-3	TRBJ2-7	CASSQDEPYGVEQYF	TGCGCCAGCAGCCAAGATGAGCCCTATGGGGTTGAGCAGTACTTC
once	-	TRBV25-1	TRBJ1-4	CASRRGGSGEKLFF	TGTGCCAGCAGGCGGGGGGGATCAGGAGAAAAACTGTTTTTT